Reported below is one T cell receptor beta chain. Its specificity is unknown. The sequenced template was RNA, covering the TCR beta CDR3 region. A first-round RT-PCR used HTBI primers, followed by a second-round multiplex PCR. TCRdb re-analysed the multiplex PCR reads in MiXCR, keeping a single row per CDR3 protein. Among about 1.1 million distinct CDR3 sequences listed, approximately 35% were seen once. This entry is derived from a study of Graves' ophthalmopathy and Graves' hyperthyroidism. Study-level results: Both a roughly 64% sensitivity and a 72.22% specificity characterized the model's predictions of ophthalmopathy progression. Thyroid clonotypes that were expanded above 0.001 frequency mostly also appeared in blood. Between ophthalmopathy and stable hyperthyroidism, a 13-signature model drew a separation with nearly 90% sensitivity and roughly 78% specificity.

Diagnoses were established from clinical symptoms, serum thyroxine, TRAb, thyroid ultrasound and orbital computed tomography. V shed 3 bases, J shed 6 bases, and the junction held 6 bases outside the gene matches. The CDR3 runs 15 residues. CDR1 and CDR2 from the germline V gene are SGHVS and FQNEAQ. Sequencing was performed on peripheral blood or thyroid tissue (not recorded which). The TCR was taken from an adult man with Graves' hyperthyroidism. The chain recombines TRBV7-8 with TRBJ2-7, with 12 bases aligning to TRBD1. The CDR3 reads CASSFPPGQGAEQYF. CDR3 DNA sequence: TGTGCCAGCAGCTTCCCCCCGGGACAGGGGGCCGAGCAGTACTTC. Drawing the rest from reference TRBV7-8 and TRBJ2-7, the complete variable domain is GAGVSQSPRYKVAKRGQDVALRCDPISGHVSLFWYQQALGQGPEFLTYFQNEAQLDKSGLPSDRFFAERPEGSVSTLKIQRTQQEDSAVYLCASSFPPGQGAEQYFGPGTRLTVT.